A single sample gave rise to the 19 T cell receptor beta chains below, sequenced in a study of identical twins. TCRdb passed the 5' RACE reads through MiXCR, listing each CDR3 protein once. The table includes some 630,000 distinct CDR3 sequences, less than 9% detected once. These same records also appear under a second study, on yellow fever vaccine responses in identical twins.

Sequenced input: PBMCs. All receptors come from a woman younger than 30 in good health.

This clonotype has only a few counts. The V call is TRBV10-3, the J call TRBJ2-7; TRBD2 aligns across 10 bases. With V trimmed by 2 bases and J by 2 bases, 6 bases remained unmatched. The CDR3 is 16 residues long. The V gene's germline CDR1 is ENHRY and CDR2 SYGVKD. CDR3: CAISEGSGRAPYEQYF. The CDR3 nucleotides are TGTGCCATCAGTGAGGGGAGCGGGAGGGCCCCCTACGAGCAGTACTTC.

The CDR3 sequence: CAIRDRTSGSDEQFF. CDR3 in DNA: TGTGCCATCAGAGACCGGACTAGCGGGAGCGATGAGCAGTTCTTC. This chain connects TRBV10-3 to TRBJ2-1; 13 bases are a match to TRBD2. Germline CDR1 reads ENHRY; CDR2 reads SYGVKD. V was clipped by 6 bases and J by 8 bases; unmatched bases: 7. CDR3 length: 15 residues.

The rearrangement links TRBV5-1 to TRBJ2-7; either TRBD1 or TRBD2 may supply D (5 bases each). This CDR3 spans 13 amino acids. The V end was cut by 6 bases, the J end by 0 bases, with 10 bases between. Germline CDR1 reads SGHRS; CDR2 reads YFSETQ. In DNA form, the CDR3 reads TGCGCCAGCAATCCAGGGAGCTCCTACGAGCAGTACTTC. Translation: CASNPGSSYEQYF. The full variable domain, with the rest looked up from reference TRBV5-1 and TRBJ2-7, is KAGVTQTPRYLIKTRGQQVTLSCSPISGHRSVSWYQQTPGQGLQFLFEYFSETQRNKGNFPGRFSGRQFSNSRSEMNVSTLELGDSALYLCASNPGSSYEQYFGPGTRLTVT.

This chain links TRBV7-9 with TRBJ2-1, with D possibly TRBD2 on 6 matching bases. Germline V lookup: CDR1 SEHNR, CDR2 FQNEAQ (reference sequence). Deletions cut 5 bases from V and 7 bases from J, with 21 bases between. The length of the CDR3 is 16 residues. The CDR3 sequence is CASSPWGSGLRNEQFF. DNA for the CDR3: TGTGCCAGCAGCCCCTGGGGTAGCGGATTGAGGAATGAGCAGTTCTTC.

This clonotype was counted many times. This chain joins TRBV10-3 and TRBJ2-7; 8 positions agree with TRBD2. This CDR3 has 13 residues. The germline V gene has CDR1 ENHRY and CDR2 SYGVKD. The V and J ends lost 4 bases and 5 bases, in that order; junction bases with no gene match: 4. CDR3 amino acids: CAISGGGLDEQYV. The DNA of the CDR3 is TGTGCCATCAGTGGCGGGGGGCTGGACGAGCAGTACGTC.

The chain has TRBV7-8 and TRBJ1-5, with a possible D match to TRBD1 (5 bases). The V end lost 5 bases, the J end lost 6 bases, and 14 bases lay between the germline ends. Germline values: CDR1 SGHVS, CDR2 FQNEAQ. This CDR3 is 14 amino acids long. The CDR3 spells CASSGYGDGQPQHF. CDR3 in DNA: TGTGCCAGCAGCGGATACGGGGACGGTCAGCCCCAGCATTTT.

This clonotype was seen many times. The chain uses TRBV4-1 and TRBJ2-7, with 11 bases matching TRBD1. CDR3 size: 15 residues. With V trimmed by 4 bases and J by 5 bases, 7 bases remained unmatched. In germline, CDR1 is MGHRA, CDR2 YSYEKL. Written as DNA, the CDR3 is TGCGCCAGCAGCCTAAGGACAGGGGGCATTCACGAGCAGTACTTC. It is translated as CASSLRTGGIHEQYF.

This clonotype has more than one count but fewer than ten. The V call is TRBV7-6, the J call TRBJ2-7, with D perhaps given as TRBD1 or TRBD2 (5 bases each). Per the germline V gene, CDR1 is SGHVS and CDR2 is FNYEAQ. The germline V and J ends were trimmed by 6 bases and 3 bases, with 15 bases remaining between them. The CDR3 is 14 residues long. CDR3: CASSLGAEGYEQYV. In DNA form, the CDR3 reads TGTGCCAGCAGTCTTGGGGCCGAGGGCTACGAGCAGTACGTC.

There are many counts of this clonotype. The chain couples TRBV20-1 to TRBJ2-5; D perhaps matches TRBD2 (5 bases). Trimming left V 8 bases short and J 4 bases short, with 17 bases between. Germline V gene lookup returns CDR1 DFQATT and CDR2 SNEGSKA (reference sequence). This CDR3 has 13 amino acids. In nucleotides, the CDR3 is TGCAGTCGATCCGCGGGTTGGGTAGAGACCCAGTACTTC. Encoded protein: CSRSAGWVETQYF.

In this sample, this clonotype turned up many times. The genes are TRBV29-1 and TRBJ2-3; D is possibly TRBD2 (5 bases). Trimming took off 4 bases at V and 0 bases at J, with 11 bases between the two ends. The germline V gene encodes CDR1 SQVTM and CDR2 ANQGSEA. This CDR3 spans 14 amino acids. In DNA, the CDR3 is TGCAGCGTTGGCGTAGTAGCGAGCACAGATACGCAGTATTTT. Amino acid sequence: CSVGVVASTDTQYF.

This clonotype was observed a few times. The J gene is TRBJ2-1, the V gene TRBV27; 9 nucleotides line up with TRBD2. This CDR3 contains 15 residues. Germline trimming cut 4 bases from V and 6 bases from J; bases unmatched to any gene: 7. Germline V gene lookup returns CDR1 MNHEY and CDR2 SMNVEV (reference sequence). In nucleotides, the CDR3 is TGTGCCAGCAGTTCGGGACTAGCCGGGCCCAATGAGCAGTTCTTC. This codes for CASSSGLAGPNEQFF.

This chain connects TRBV12-3 or TRBV12-4 to TRBJ1-6; D may be TRBD1 (6 bases). V lost 7 bases and J 7 bases, leaving 14 bases between the germline ends. There are 14 residues in the CDR3. CDR3 amino acids: CASMARTVNSPLHF. The CDR3 DNA reads TGTGCCAGCATGGCTCGGACAGTAAATTCACCCCTCCACTTT.

There are many counts of this clonotype. The chain couples TRBV12-3 or TRBV12-4 to TRBJ2-7, with D unclear. The CDR3 spans 14 residues. V dropped 0 bases and J dropped 3 bases, with 9 bases sitting between them. CDR3 bases: TGTGCCAGCAGTTTAGCCGGCACCCACTACGAGCAGTACGTC. It yields the protein CASSLAGTHYEQYV.

In its sample, this clonotype was seen many times. The chain carries TRBV12-3 or TRBV12-4 and TRBJ1-5, with D uncertain. V was cut by 4 bases and J by 5 bases, with 12 bases left in between. This CDR3 region has 14 residues. The CDR3 region is CASSSRLTDQPQHF. Here the CDR3 DNA reads TGTGCCAGCAGTTCGAGGTTAACCGATCAGCCCCAGCATTTT.

This clonotype was recorded many times. The rearrangement links TRBV12-3 or TRBV12-4 to TRBJ1-5, with D possibly TRBD1 on 5 matching bases. CDR3 length equals 17 residues. The V gene lost 6 bases and the J gene lost 6 bases, with 24 bases spanning the gap. The CDR3 nucleotides read TGTGCCAGCAGCCCTCTCGGGGCGCAGGGAGGTCGTCAGCCCCAGCATTTT. Protein sequence: CASSPLGAQGGRQPQHF.

This clonotype has a handful of counts. The gene calls are TRBV28 and TRBJ1-6, with a weak D call TRBD1 (5 bases). Between the trimmed V and J ends, which lost 4 bases and 14 bases, there was a span of 21 bases. Germline V gives CDR1 MDHEN, CDR2 SYDVKM. This CDR3 has 15 residues. The CDR3 DNA is TGTGCCAGCAGTTCCCCGCGGTGGGGCCCCAGAGCCCTCCACTTT. The encoded protein is CASSSPRWGPRALHF. The complete variable domain, with remaining parts taken from reference TRBV28 and TRBJ1-6, reads DVKVTQSSRYLVKRTGEKVFLECVQDMDHENMFWYRQDPGLGLRLIYFSYDVKMKEKGDIPEGYSVSREKKERFSLILESASTNQTSMYLCASSSPRWGPRALHFGNGTRLTVT.

This clonotype was seen ten or more times. V is TRBV10-2 and J is TRBJ2-2; unclear D gene. Germline V gene data show CDR1 as WSHSY and CDR2 as SAAADI. The CDR3 contains 11 residues. Trimming cost V 5 bases and J 7 bases, with 5 bases left between them. In DNA form, the CDR3 reads TGCGCCAGCAGTTGGAACGGGGAGCTGTTTTTT. The encoded protein is CASSWNGELFF.

CDR3 residues: CASSPKQGAIEAFF. The CDR3 DNA sequence: TGTGCCAGCAGTCCTAAACAGGGGGCGATTGAAGCTTTCTTT. V usage is TRBV12-3 or TRBV12-4 and J usage is TRBJ1-1; 9 nucleotides line up with TRBD1. J lost 7 bases, V lost 5 bases, and 8 bases had no gene match. The CDR3 is 14 residues long.

This clonotype occurred many times. The V gene is TRBV5-1, the J gene TRBJ1-3; 11 bases fit TRBD1. The J segment lost 8 bases and the V segment lost 4 bases, leaving 8 bases of the junction unmatched. From germline, CDR1 is SGHRS and CDR2 YFSETQ. The CDR3 runs 15 residues. This chain's CDR3 is CASSPRTGGFDTIYF. DNA of the CDR3: TGCGCCAGCAGCCCCCGGACAGGGGGCTTTGACACCATATATTTT.